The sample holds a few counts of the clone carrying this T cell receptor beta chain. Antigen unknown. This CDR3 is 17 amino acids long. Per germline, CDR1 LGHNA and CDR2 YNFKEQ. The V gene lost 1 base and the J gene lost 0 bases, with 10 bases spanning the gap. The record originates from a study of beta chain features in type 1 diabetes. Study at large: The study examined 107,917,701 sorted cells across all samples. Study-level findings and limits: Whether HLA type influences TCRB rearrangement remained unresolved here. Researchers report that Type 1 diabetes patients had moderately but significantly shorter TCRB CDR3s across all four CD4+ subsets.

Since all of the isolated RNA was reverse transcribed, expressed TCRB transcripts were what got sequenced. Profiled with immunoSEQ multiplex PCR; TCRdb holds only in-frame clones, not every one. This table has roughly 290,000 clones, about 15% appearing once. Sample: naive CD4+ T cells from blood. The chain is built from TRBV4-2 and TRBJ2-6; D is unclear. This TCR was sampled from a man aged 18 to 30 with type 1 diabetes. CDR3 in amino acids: CASSQGIVRSGANVLTF. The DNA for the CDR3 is TGTGCCAGCAGCCAAGGTATTGTTCGCTCTGGGGCCAACGTCCTGACTTTC.